This is a list of T cell receptor beta chains from one sample in a study of T cell changes during pregnancy in multiple sclerosis. Sequenced by immunoSEQ multiplex PCR; TCRdb stores in-frame clones only, minus some. The table lists some 97,000 clones, roughly 90% of them singletons. The sequencing here drew on peripheral blood, taken after pregnancy. The receptors here all came from a female donor with multiple sclerosis, enrolled in a pregnancy study. Both conserved end residues are part of each CDR3. D genes are given only for firm matches. For some rows the clone size is stated as once, few or many, or as a class when expanded; others skip it.

J gene | D gene | clone size | V gene | CDR3 DNA | CDR3 protein
TRBJ1-2 | NA | NA | TRBV7-9 | TGTGCCAGCAGCCCCCAAGGGAGGGACGACTACACCTTC | CASSPQGRDDYTF
TRBJ1-2 | NA | NA | TRBV2 | TGTGCCAGCAGCGCAGACAGCTACTATGGCTACACCTTC | CASSADSYYGYTF
TRBJ2-3 | NA | NA | TRBV5-1 | TGCGCCAGCAGCTTGGGGGCCAGACCGGGGGTTAGCACAGATACGCAGTATTTT | CASSLGARPGVSTDTQYF
TRBJ2-1 | NA | NA | TRBV6-5 | TGTGCCAGCAGTTACCCGGGAGTTATCAACAATGAGCAGTTCTTC | CASSYPGVINNEQFF
TRBJ2-7 | TRBD1 | NA | TRBV7-9 | TGTGCCAGCGGGAGGTATTCCGGGACAGGGGATTACGAGCAGTACTTC | CASGRYSGTGDYEQYF
TRBJ1-6 | TRBD1 | NA | TRBV14 | TGTGCCAGCAGCCCAATAGGGACAGGGTACAATTCACCCCTCCACTTT | CASSPIGTGYNSPLHF
TRBJ1-1 | NA | NA | TRBV14 | TGTGCCAGCACCAGTACAACCGGGACACTTGAAGCTTTCTTT | CASTSTTGTLEAFF
TRBJ2-7 | TRBD1 | NA | TRBV5-6 | TGTGCCAGCAGCTCCGAGGGCTGGGACAGGGACTACGAGCAGTACTTC | CASSSEGWDRDYEQYF
TRBJ1-1 | TRBD1 | NA | TRBV6-1 | TGTGCCAGCAGTGAAGCAAGGGGGCCAGACACTGAAGCTTTCTTT | CASSEARGPDTEAFF
TRBJ1-5 | TRBD1 | NA | TRBV19 | TGTGCCAGTAGGACTGGGACAGGATGGGATCAGCCCCAGCATTTT | CASRTGTGWDQPQHF
TRBJ2-4 | NA | NA | TRBV14 | TGTGCCAGCAGCCCGAGGGGGTCCAAAAACATTCAGTACTTC | CASSPRGSKNIQYF
TRBJ2-5 | TRBD2 | NA | TRBV7-2 | TGTGCCAGCAGCCTTGGACTAGCGGGGGAGACCCAGTACTTC | CASSLGLAGETQYF
TRBJ2-1 | TRBD2 | NA | TRBV6-6 | TGTGCCAGCAATAAACTAGCGGTCCTCTACAATGAGCAGTTCTTC | CASNKLAVLYNEQFF
TRBJ2-7 | TRBD1 | NA | TRBV7-9 | TGTGCCAGCAGAGCCACAGGGACAGGGGGAGAGCAGTACTTC | CASRATGTGGEQYF
TRBJ1-4 | NA | NA | TRBV7-9 | TGTGCCAGCAGATTCGGAGCTAATGAAAAACTGTTTTTT | CASRFGANEKLFF
TRBJ2-2 | NA | NA | TRBV19 | TGTGCCAGTCACAGGTACACCGGGGAGCTGTTTTTT | CASHRYTGELFF
TRBJ2-5 | NA | NA | TRBV9 | TGTGCCAGCAGCGAGGGGAGTGCAAGGGGGTGGCGGGAGACCCAGTACTTC | CASSEGSARGWRETQYF
TRBJ1-2 | NA | NA | TRBV18 | TGTGCCAGCTCACTTCGCCCCCCCAGGGTGGGCTATGGCTACACCTTC | CASSLRPPRVGYGYTF
TRBJ1-6 | NA | few | TRBV10-2 | TGCGCCAGCAGTGAGATGTTGAGCTCCTATAATTCACCCCTCCACTTT | CASSEMLSSYNSPLHF
TRBJ2-3 | NA | NA | TRBV6-5 | TGTGCCAGCAGTTACGAGGCTAGCGAAGGGGATACGCAGTATTTT | CASSYEASEGDTQYF
TRBJ1-1 | NA | NA | TRBV11-2 | TGTGCCAGCAGATTTATGATCTCAGGAGGGGCTGAAGCTTTCTTT | CASRFMISGGAEAFF
TRBJ1-6 | TRBD1 | few | TRBV5-5 | TGTGCCAGCAGCTTAACGACAGGGAACAATTCACCCCTCCACTTT | CASSLTTGNNSPLHF
TRBJ1-3 | TRBD1 | NA | TRBV6-1 | TGTGCCAGCAGTGCCTCGACAGGGTTTGGAAACACCATATATTTT | CASSASTGFGNTIYF
TRBJ2-3 | NA | NA | TRBV7-9 | TGTGCCAGCAGCTTATGGGGCAGGGTAAGCACAGATACGCAGTATTTT | CASSLWGRVSTDTQYF
TRBJ2-1 | TRBD1 | NA | TRBV5-1 | TGCGCCAGCAGCTCCGGGACAGGGTTTTCGAATGAGCAGTTCTTC | CASSSGTGFSNEQFF
TRBJ2-7 | NA | NA | TRBV28 | TGTGCCAGCATCGGGTCCTACGAGCAGTACTTC | CASIGSYEQYF
TRBJ1-4 | NA | NA | TRBV14 | TGTGCCAGCAGCCAAGGCGGGTATGAAAAACTGTTTTTT | CASSQGGYEKLFF
TRBJ1-2 | NA | few | TRBV4-1 | TGCGCCAGCAGCCAAGACCCTACGGCTAACTATGGCTACACCTTC | CASSQDPTANYGYTF
TRBJ2-1 | NA | NA | TRBV6-1 | TGTGCCAGCGGGGGGACGGGTACAGTGAATGAGCAGTTCTTC | CASGGTGTVNEQFF
TRBJ1-1 | TRBD1 | NA | TRBV2 | TGTGCCAGCACGAGGACAGGGCTAGCCACTGAAGCTTTCTTT | CASTRTGLATEAFF
TRBJ2-3 | NA | NA | TRBV27 | TGTGCCAGCAGTTTAACTTCTAGGCAAGATACGCAGTATTTT | CASSLTSRQDTQYF
TRBJ1-1 | NA | NA | TRBV27 | TGTGCCAGCAGTTTCATGGGGCCCCCTGAAGCTTTCTTT | CASSFMGPPEAFF
TRBJ1-1 | TRBD1 | once | TRBV6-5 | TGTGCCAGCAGCGGGGACAGGCGGGCTTTCTTT | CASSGDRRAFF
TRBJ2-1 | TRBD1 | NA | TRBV6-5 | TGTGCCAGCAGTCCCGGGACAGGTTACAATGAGCAGTTCTTC | CASSPGTGYNEQFF
TRBJ1-2 | TRBD1 | NA | TRBV5-5 | TGTGCCAGCAGAACGACAGGGGGAAGGAGCTACACCTTC | CASRTTGGRSYTF
TRBJ2-7 | NA | NA | TRBV7-6 | TGTGCCAGCAGCCCCAACAGGGTTGGAGAGCAGTACTTC | CASSPNRVGEQYF
TRBJ2-7 | TRBD2 | NA | TRBV28 | TGTGCCAGCAAAGGGGGGGGCGGGAGGCCCTCCTACGAGCAGTACTTC | CASKGGGGRPSYEQYF
TRBJ2-5 | NA | NA | TRBV9 | TGTGCCAGCAGCGTTCAAGGGGCCGAGACCCAGTACTTC | CASSVQGAETQYF
TRBJ1-4 | NA | NA | TRBV27 | TGTGCCAGTAGGCCCTGGGGAGCAACTAATGAAAAACTGTTTTTT | CASRPWGATNEKLFF
TRBJ2-6 | TRBD2 | NA | TRBV28 | TGTGCCAGCAGTTCACCGGGACTAGCGGGGGGCCTCTGGGCCAACGTCCTGACTTTC | CASSSPGLAGGLWANVLTF
TRBJ1-1 | TRBD1 | NA | TRBV19 | TGTGCCAGTAGTACCGGGACAGGGGTACATGGAATGGTGAACACTGAAGCTTTCTTT | CASSTGTGVHGMVNTEAFF